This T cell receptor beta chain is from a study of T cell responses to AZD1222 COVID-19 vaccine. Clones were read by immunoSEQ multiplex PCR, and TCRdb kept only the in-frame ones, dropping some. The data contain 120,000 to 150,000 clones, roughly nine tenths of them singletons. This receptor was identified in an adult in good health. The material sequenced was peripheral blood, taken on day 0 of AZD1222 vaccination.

Written as DNA, the CDR3 is TGTGCCACCAGTGATTCTTACAGTCAAGAGACCCAGTACTTC. This sequence encodes CATSDSYSQETQYF. The chain employs TRBV24-1 and TRBJ2-5; no firm D call. Deletions cut 2 bases from V and 2 bases from J, with 8 bases between. Germline V lookup: CDR1 KGHDR, CDR2 SFDVKD. The CDR3 extends over 14 amino acids.